These T cell receptor beta chains were read from a single sample in a study of shared clonotypes between healthy human individuals. Libraries were prepared by immunoSEQ multiplex PCR; TCRdb keeps only in-frame clonotypes and omits some of them. Of roughly 850,000 clones listed, 90% to 97% were seen once; the top ten hold around 0.25%. The sample comprised naive CD8+ T cells sorted from blood. The source of these receptors is a man aged 30 to 39 in good health. Each CDR3 is given with its conserved first and last residue. D genes are given only for firm matches.

CDR3: CASSGPGLAPYEQYF
DNA: TGTGCCAGCAGTGGGCCGGGACTAGCCCCCTACGAGCAGTACTTC
V: TRBV6-6
D: TRBD2
J: TRBJ2-7

CDR3: CATSREKTNTYEQYF
DNA: TGTGCCACCAGCAGAGAAAAGACAAACACCTACGAGCAGTACTTC
V: TRBV15
D: .
J: TRBJ2-7

CDR3: CASRVAFTYNEQFF
DNA: TGTGCCAGCAGGGTAGCGTTTACCTACAATGAGCAGTTCTTC
V: TRBV27
D: .
J: TRBJ2-1

CDR3: CASSVAAGAYGYTF
DNA: TGTGCCAGCAGCGTAGCCGCAGGGGCCTATGGCTACACCTTC
V: TRBV9
D: .
J: TRBJ1-2

CDR3: CASSEAWGRSYEQYF
DNA: TGTGCCAGCAGTGAAGCGTGGGGCCGGAGCTACGAGCAGTACTTC
V: TRBV2
D: .
J: TRBJ2-7

CDR3: CASSLGTSGRTYEQYF
DNA: TGTGCCAGCAGCTTAGGGACTAGCGGACGAACCTACGAGCAGTACTTC
V: TRBV7-2
D: TRBD2
J: TRBJ2-7

CDR3: CASSLTGNQETQYF
DNA: TGCGCCAGCAGCTTAACAGGGAATCAAGAGACCCAGTACTTC
V: TRBV5-1
D: .
J: TRBJ2-5

CDR3: CASSEGGTEAFF
DNA: TGTGCCAGCAGTGAGGGGGGAACTGAAGCTTTCTTT
V: TRBV6-1
D: .
J: TRBJ1-1

CDR3: CASRGNQETQYF
DNA: TGTGCCAGTAGAGGCAACCAAGAGACCCAGTACTTC
V: TRBV19
D: .
J: TRBJ2-5

CDR3: CASSSVDRVHGYTF
DNA: TGTGCCAGCAGCTCAGTGGACAGGGTACATGGCTACACCTTC
V: TRBV7-9
D: TRBD1
J: TRBJ1-2

CDR3: CASSQGTGFGEQYF
DNA: TGCGCCAGCAGCCAAGGGACAGGGTTTGGCGAGCAGTACTTC
V: TRBV4-3
D: TRBD1
J: TRBJ2-7

CDR3: CASRDRRQGSYNEQFF
DNA: TGTGCCAGTAGAGATCGGAGACAGGGATCCTACAATGAGCAGTTCTTC
V: TRBV19
D: TRBD1
J: TRBJ2-1

CDR3: CASRSGVYEQYF
DNA: TGTGCCAGCCGAAGCGGGGTCTACGAGCAGTACTTC
V: TRBV7-9
D: TRBD2
J: TRBJ2-7

CDR3: CASSFGRTGLYEQYF
DNA: TGTGCCAGCAGCTTTGGGAGGACAGGACTGTACGAGCAGTACTTC
V: TRBV7-8
D: .
J: TRBJ2-7

CDR3: CASSGRTSGIDRYEQYF
DNA: TGTGCCAGCAGCGGTAGGACTAGCGGGATAGATAGGTACGAGCAGTACTTC
V: TRBV7-9
D: TRBD2
J: TRBJ2-7

CDR3: CASSPASRTVTFTGELFF
DNA: TGTGCCAGCAGCCCCGCCTCGAGGACAGTGACCTTCACCGGGGAGCTGTTTTTT
V: TRBV7-8
D: .
J: TRBJ2-2

CDR3: CASSPGTGSYEQYF
DNA: TGCGCCAGCAGCCCCGGGACAGGGTCATACGAGCAGTACTTC
V: TRBV5-1
D: TRBD1
J: TRBJ2-7

CDR3: CASSAGPREVDEQYF
DNA: TGTGCCAGCAGTGCTGGGCCGCGAGAGGTCGACGAGCAGTACTTC
V: TRBV6-5
D: .
J: TRBJ2-7

CDR3: CASSARWESGHNEQFF
DNA: TGTGCCAGCAGCGCTCGGTGGGAAAGTGGCCACAATGAGCAGTTCTTC
V: TRBV7-9
D: .
J: TRBJ2-1

CDR3: CASSATGDYGYTF
DNA: TGTGCCAGCAGCGCCACAGGGGACTATGGCTACACCTTC
V: TRBV7-9
D: TRBD1
J: TRBJ1-2

CDR3: CACGPNQPQHF
DNA: TGTGCCTGCGGGCCCAATCAGCCCCAGCATTTT
V: TRBV10-3
D: .
J: TRBJ1-5

CDR3: CASSSRSGGTGETQYF
DNA: TGTGCCAGCAGCTCGAGATCGGGCGGGACCGGGGAGACCCAGTACTTC
V: TRBV7-6
D: .
J: TRBJ2-5

CDR3: CATSRGVMAHEQYF
DNA: TGTGCCACCAGCAGAGGAGTAATGGCCCACGAGCAGTACTTC
V: TRBV15
D: .
J: TRBJ2-7

CDR3: CASSRQTSGRAPTGELFF
DNA: TGTGCCAGCAGCCGCCAGACTAGCGGGAGGGCCCCCACCGGGGAGCTGTTTTTT
V: TRBV4-2
D: TRBD2
J: TRBJ2-2

CDR3: CSVEDSYGGVYEQYF
DNA: TGCAGCGTTGAAGATTCATACGGGGGAGTCTACGAGCAGTACTTC
V: TRBV29-1
D: .
J: TRBJ2-7